This T cell receptor beta chain was identified during a study of shared clonotypes between healthy human individuals. The CDR3 spans 17 residues. The V end lost 4 bases, the J end lost 2 bases, and 18 bases lay between the germline ends. The germline V gene has CDR1 LGHNA and CDR2 YNFKEQ. Sequencing used immunoSEQ multiplex PCR; TCRdb keeps in-frame clones, though not all of them. The data hold around 990,000 clones, with 77% observed a single time. The chain recombines TRBV4-2 with TRBJ2-1; D ambiguous. The sequence was obtained from a man aged 18 to 30 in good health. Some clones in this sample may be carry-over from other donors' samples. Specimen: memory CD4+ T cells from PBMCs. The subset was: CD45RA-negative fraction. The CDR3 sequence: CASSRVDGPGAYNEQFF. The CDR3 DNA is TGTGCCAGCAGCCGCGTCGACGGGCCAGGTGCCTACAATGAGCAGTTCTTC.